These 19 T cell receptor beta chains share one sample of origin, sequenced in a study of T cell responses to AZD1222 COVID-19 vaccine. Using immunoSEQ multiplex PCR, the repertoire was profiled, and TCRdb retains in-frame clones only, with some absent. The sample has about 120,000 clones; approximately 94% are singletons. Material: peripheral blood, obtained 28 days after the second AZD1222 dose. These receptors all stem from an adult who received the AZD1222 COVID-19 vaccine.

This chain uses TRBV29-1 with TRBJ2-2; 8 positions agree with TRBD2. Losses at the gene ends were 4 bases for V and 3 bases for J; bases not matched to a gene: 4. Germline V CDR1 and CDR2: SQVTM, ANQGSEA. CDR3 length equals 14 residues. The CDR3, as DNA: TGCAGCGTTGCCCGGGGGGGCGACACCGGGGAGCTGTTTTTT. Its translation: CSVARGGDTGELFF.

This chain connects TRBV6-4 to TRBJ1-4; a possible D gene is TRBD1 (5 bases). The germline V and J ends were trimmed by 3 bases and 7 bases, with 24 bases remaining between them. Germline V gene lookup returns CDR1 MRHNA and CDR2 SNTAGT. The CDR3 spans 18 residues. The DNA for the CDR3 is TGTGCCAGCAGTGAGCCCCACCTTTGGGGGGAAGACGTTGAAAAACTGTTTTTT. Amino acids: CASSEPHLWGEDVEKLFF.

This clone was detected only a few times. The chain couples TRBV28 to TRBJ1-5; tentatively, D is TRBD1 (5 bases). The CDR3 extends over 17 amino acids. Germline V CDR1 and CDR2: MDHEN, SYDVKM. The germline V and J ends were trimmed by 6 bases and 7 bases, with 25 bases remaining between them. The CDR3 bases are TGTGCCAGCAGCCAACCAGGGTACGGGGGATCAGGGCAGCCCCAGCATTTT. As protein: CASSQPGYGGSGQPQHF.

CDR3 sequence (DNA): TGTGCCTGGAGTGTAGGGCCGAAGAGTAGCGAGCAGTACTTC. This translates into CAWSVGPKSSEQYF. J is TRBJ2-7 and V is TRBV30; D call uncertain. Germline loops: CDR1 GTSNPN, CDR2 SVGIG (reference sequence). V was trimmed by 0 bases and J by 6 bases, leaving 15 bases between them. The CDR3 covers 14 residues.

The chain employs TRBV3-1 (or the pseudogene TRBV3-2) and TRBJ2-6; TRBD2 matches 7 bases. Trimming at V came to 4 bases and at J to 2 bases, leaving 5 bases not matched to a gene. The length of the CDR3 is 16 residues. Germline V CDR1 and CDR2: LGHDT, YNNKEL (reference sequence). CDR3 bases: TGTGCCAGCAGCCCCTTGGGAGGGGCTGGGGCCAACGTCCTGACTTTC. Protein sequence: CASSPLGGAGANVLTF.

The chain carries TRBV18 and TRBJ2-7; D is undetermined. This CDR3 contains 13 residues. V lost 0 bases to trimming and J lost 2 bases, with 5 bases between them. Germline V gene data show CDR1 as KGHSH and CDR2 as LQKENI. CDR3 nucleotides: TGTGCCAGCTCACCACCTACCACCTACGAGCAGTACTTC. Protein: CASSPPTTYEQYF.

The chain recombines TRBV15 with TRBJ1-1; tentatively, D is TRBD1 (5 bases). In germline, CDR1 is LNHNV, CDR2 YYDKDF (reference sequence). The CDR3 has 12 amino acids. The V and J ends lost 4 bases and 3 bases respectively, with 6 bases between them. CDR3: CATSKGYTEAFF. For the CDR3, the DNA is TGTGCCACCAGCAAGGGGTACACTGAAGCTTTCTTT.

This clone was seen once. The chain recombines TRBV7-2 with TRBJ2-5; 14 nucleotides line up with TRBD2. V was clipped by 2 bases and J by 5 bases; unmatched bases: 10. Germline V gene lookup returns CDR1 SGHTA and CDR2 FQGNSA. The CDR3 runs 18 residues. The CDR3 sequence: CASSLQTSGGAQRETQYF. The CDR3 DNA sequence: TGTGCCAGCAGCTTACAGACTAGCGGGGGGGCCCAGAGGGAGACCCAGTACTTC.

The chain has TRBV27 and TRBJ2-3; tentatively, D is TRBD2 (6 bases). This CDR3 has 15 amino acids. V was clipped by 10 bases and J by 6 bases, with 23 bases between them. Per the germline V gene, CDR1 is MNHEY and CDR2 is SMNVEV (reference sequence). The CDR3 DNA is TGTGCCACCTGGGGAGGCGGCTTAGGGAGGGATACGCAGTATTTT. Its protein is CATWGGGLGRDTQYF.

The rearrangement uses TRBV4-1 and TRBJ1-3; D might be TRBD1 (5 bases). The CDR3 contains 15 residues. CDR1 is MGHRA and CDR2 is YSYEKL in the germline V gene. The V end was cut by 2 bases, the J end by 1 base, with 9 bases between. The CDR3 loop is CASSQYAGSGNTIYF. DNA of the CDR3: TGCGCCAGCAGCCAATACGCAGGGTCTGGAAACACCATATATTTT.

The genes are TRBV6-5 and TRBJ1-1; D gene uncertain. Germline V CDR1 and CDR2: MNHEY, SVGAGI. This CDR3 is 13 amino acids long. Trimming cost V 6 bases and J 1 base, with 9 bases left between them. DNA for the CDR3: TGTGCCAGCAGACCGACTGGGAACACTGAAGCTTTCTTT. This sequence encodes CASRPTGNTEAFF.

The V and J genes are TRBV2 and TRBJ2-5, with a possible D match to TRBD2 (6 bases). Germline V gives CDR1 SNHLY, CDR2 FYNNEI. There are 14 residues in the CDR3. Trimming removed 4 bases at V and 4 bases at J, with 13 bases between. As DNA, the CDR3 is TGTGCCAGCAGTGGGGGGACTGGGCTAGAGACCCAGTACTTC. Its translation: CASSGGTGLETQYF.

The gene calls are TRBV4-2 and TRBJ2-1, with 10 positions matching TRBD2. The CDR3 consists of 18 residues. The germline V gene encodes CDR1 LGHNA and CDR2 YNFKEQ. The V and J ends lost 0 bases and 3 bases, in that order; junction bases with no gene match: 8. The CDR3 nucleotides read TGTGCCAGCAGCCAAGATCCTCTAGCGGGAGATAGCTACAATGAGCAGTTCTTC. This gives the protein CASSQDPLAGDSYNEQFF.

V gene TRBV5-4 combines with J gene TRBJ1-2; D ambiguous. CDR3 length: 13 residues. V was clipped by 0 bases and J by 5 bases, with 8 bases between them. Germline V CDR1 and CDR2: SGHNT, YYREEE (reference sequence). This chain's CDR3 is CASSLVAAYGYTF. The CDR3 region has the DNA TGTGCCAGCAGCTTGGTGGCGGCGTATGGCTACACCTTC. The whole variable domain, filled in from reference TRBV5-4 and TRBJ1-2, reads ETGVTQSPTHLIKTRGQQVTLRCSSQSGHNTVSWYQQALGQGPQFIFQYYREEENGRGNFPPRFSGLQFPNYSSELNVNALELDDSALYLCASSLVAAYGYTFGSGTRLTVV.

J is TRBJ2-2 and V is TRBV5-1; D might be TRBD2 (6 bases). Trimming cost V 4 bases and J 2 bases, with 12 bases left between them. There are 15 residues in the CDR3. Germline V gene sequence: CDR1 SGHRS, CDR2 YFSETQ. CDR3 in DNA: TGCGCCAGCAGCCCCGGACTACCCAACACCGGGGAGCTGTTTTTT. Its protein is CASSPGLPNTGELFF.

The chain has TRBV4-2 and TRBJ2-7; D gene unclear. The CDR3 covers 13 residues. The germline V and J ends were trimmed by 3 bases and 1 base, with 7 bases remaining between them. Germline V gives CDR1 LGHNA, CDR2 YNFKEQ. The CDR3 DNA reads TGTGCCAGCAGCCATTCAGATTCCTACGAGCAGTACTTC. Its protein is CASSHSDSYEQYF.

This chain uses TRBV7-6 with TRBJ2-3, with TRBD2 identical over 7 bases. The CDR3 spans 17 residues. In germline, CDR1 is SGHVS, CDR2 FNYEAQ. The trim removed 3 bases at V and 3 bases at J, leaving 12 bases unmatched. This CDR3 reads CASSLAFGGSKTDTQYF. CDR3 in DNA: TGTGCCAGCAGCTTGGCATTCGGCGGGAGTAAAACAGATACGCAGTATTTT. The complete variable domain, with remaining parts taken from reference TRBV7-6 and TRBJ2-3, reads GAGVSQSPRYKVTKRGQDVALRCDPISGHVSLYWYRQALGQGPEFLTYFNYEAQQDKSGLPNDRFSAERPEGSISTLTIQRTEQRDSAMYRCASSLAFGGSKTDTQYFGPGTRLTVL.

The V gene is TRBV5-1, the J gene TRBJ1-2; D remains unclear. The CDR3 contains 12 residues. Trimming took off 4 bases at V and 4 bases at J, with 8 bases between the two ends. Germline V gene sequence: CDR1 SGHRS, CDR2 YFSETQ. The CDR3 loop reads CASSPGSYGYTF. The CDR3 DNA reads TGCGCCAGCAGCCCTGGATCCTATGGCTACACCTTC.

V usage is TRBV6-1 and J usage is TRBJ2-7; weak D call: TRBD1 (5 bases). Germline assignment: CDR1 MNHNS and CDR2 SASEGT. This CDR3 contains 14 residues. The V gene lost 1 base and the J gene lost 2 bases, with 9 bases spanning the gap. The CDR3 sequence is CASSEGDRAYEQYF. The DNA for the CDR3 is TGTGCCAGCAGTGAAGGAGACAGAGCCTACGAGCAGTACTTC.